Shown below are 18 T cell receptor beta chains from a single sample sequenced in a study of CD8 T cells in Susac syndrome. A quantity of about 0.45 to 1 ug RNA underwent reverse transcription using random hexamers. A single record per CDR3 protein comes from TCRdb applying MiXCR to the immunoSEQ multiplex PCR reads. Counted here are 150,000 to 200,000 distinct CDR3 sequences, about 95% occurring once; the ten biggest clones make up 0.093%. The source material was CD4+ T cells from PBMCs. Source of these receptors: a human donor with multiple sclerosis.

The rearrangement links TRBV20-1 to TRBJ1-6, with a possible D match to TRBD1 (6 bases). With 6 bases removed from V and 10 bases from J, the gap between germline ends came to 22 bases. CDR1 DFQATT and CDR2 SNEGSKA come from the germline V gene (reference sequence). CDR3 length equals 15 residues. The CDR3 region is CSAPWGRGFGSPLHF. CDR3 in DNA: TGCAGTGCCCCCTGGGGCAGGGGATTCGGATCACCCCTCCACTTT.

The chain employs TRBV27 and TRBJ2-7, with 8 bases that match TRBD2. Germline assignment: CDR1 MNHEY and CDR2 SMNVEV (reference sequence). CDR3 length: 15 residues. V shed 6 bases, J shed 4 bases, and the junction held 11 bases outside the gene matches. CDR3 nucleotides: TGTGCCAGCAGCTCCTCATGGACTAGCAGATACGAGCAGTACTTC. As protein: CASSSSWTSRYEQYF.

The chain links TRBV28 to TRBJ1-2, with D possibly matching TRBD1 (6 bases). Germline V gene lookup returns CDR1 MDHEN and CDR2 SYDVKM. Trimming took off 5 bases at V and 4 bases at J, with 23 bases between the two ends. The CDR3 sequence is 17 residues long. CDR3 nucleotides: TGTGCCAGCAGTGGGGGCGGGAAACTCCCCCTAGGCTATGGCTACACCTTC. Protein sequence: CASSGGGKLPLGYGYTF.

The V and J genes are TRBV7-9 and TRBJ2-5, with D perhaps given as TRBD1 or TRBD2 (5 bases each). The CDR3 is 13 residues long. Germline CDR1 and CDR2: SEHNR and FQNEAQ (reference sequence). The ends were cut back, 5 bases at V and 5 bases at J, with 12 bases in the middle. The CDR3 reads CASSPGPVETQYF. As DNA, the CDR3 is TGTGCCAGCAGCCCGGGACCTGTGGAGACCCAGTACTTC. Full variable domain (outside the CDR3, taken from reference TRBV7-9 and TRBJ2-5): DTGVSQNPRHKITKRGQNVTFRCDPISEHNRLYWYRQTLGQGPEFLTYFQNEAQLEKSRLLSDRFSAERPKGSFSTLEIQRTEQGDSAMYLCASSPGPVETQYFGPGTRLLVL.

This clonotype was seen only once. V and J are TRBV5-6 and TRBJ2-7; 7 positions match TRBD1. From germline, CDR1 is SGHDT and CDR2 YYEEEE. The CDR3 is 14 residues long. J lost 7 bases, V lost 4 bases, and 11 bases had no gene match. The CDR3 nucleotides read TGTGCCAGCAGCCCCCGAGGGGGCGGCTATGAGCAGTACTTC. It yields the protein CASSPRGGGYEQYF.

This clonotype came up a few times. The chain couples TRBV30 to TRBJ2-3; 7 bases are a match to TRBD2. V trimming: 3 bases; J trimming: 6 bases; junction bases outside the gene matches: 9. The CDR3 contains 14 residues. Germline CDR1 GTSNPN, CDR2 SVGIG (reference sequence). The CDR3, as DNA: TGTGCCTGGAGGAGGTCGGGGGGAGCCGATACGCAGTATTTT. Amino acids: CAWRRSGGADTQYF.

This clonotype was counted once. The rearrangement joins TRBV7-9 to TRBJ1-1; D is possibly TRBD1 (5 bases). This CDR3 contains 15 residues. With 1 base removed from V and 11 bases from J, the gap between germline ends came to 20 bases. Germline CDR1 SEHNR, CDR2 FQNEAQ (reference sequence). The CDR3 is CASSLEGDLRSEAFF. For the CDR3, the DNA is TGTGCCAGCAGCTTAGAAGGGGACTTGAGGTCGGAGGCTTTCTTT.

The rearrangement links TRBV2 to TRBJ2-7, with 7 bases aligning to TRBD1. The V and J ends lost 6 bases and 6 bases, in that order; junction bases with no gene match: 8. The germline V gene encodes CDR1 SNHLY and CDR2 FYNNEI. The CDR3 contains 13 residues. The CDR3 DNA reads as TGTGCCAGCAGGACAGGGAGATGGGGCGAGCAGTACTTC. Its translation: CASRTGRWGEQYF.

The rearrangement uses TRBV2 and TRBJ1-2; TRBD1 aligns across 7 bases. V dropped 2 bases and J dropped 6; count of bases not matched to a gene: 3. The CDR3 totals 13 residues. Germline lookup yields CDR1 SNHLY and CDR2 FYNNEI. The CDR3, as DNA: TGTGCCAGCAGTGAACGACAGGGCCATGGCTACACCTTC. Translating it yields CASSERQGHGYTF. Looking up the rest from reference TRBV2 and TRBJ1-2 gives the full variable domain: EPEVTQTPSHQVTQMGQEVILRCVPISNHLYFYWYRQILGQKVEFLVSFYNNEISEKSEIFDDQFSVERPDGSNFTLKIRSTKLEDSAMYFCASSERQGHGYTFGSGTRLTVV.

This clonotype was detected once. The rearrangement joins TRBV20-1 to TRBJ2-1; D call uncertain. The CDR3 is made up of 15 amino acids. The V and J ends lost 1 base and 5 bases respectively, with 15 bases between them. CDR1 and CDR2 (germline): DFQATT, SNEGSKA (reference sequence). The CDR3 sequence is CSARVPPTTNNEQFF. The CDR3 DNA follows: TGCAGTGCTAGAGTACCACCAACAACTAACAATGAGCAGTTCTTC.

CDR3 DNA sequence: TGTGCCACCACCGCAGATCTCGGGCAAGAGACCCAGTACTTC. It yields the protein CATTADLGQETQYF. This chain links TRBV15 with TRBJ2-5, with unresolved D. CDR3 length equals 14 residues. Germline V lookup: CDR1 LNHNV, CDR2 YYDKDF (reference sequence). The germline V and J ends were trimmed by 7 bases and 2 bases, with 14 bases remaining between them.

This clonotype has only one observation. The chain employs TRBV27 and TRBJ2-1; 10 bases match TRBD2. Trimming cost V 6 bases and J 4 bases; bases outside gene matches: 6. The length of the CDR3 is 15 residues. Germline lookup yields CDR1 MNHEY and CDR2 SMNVEV (reference sequence). CDR3 nucleotides: TGTGCCAGCAGAACCACTAGCGGGGTTTACAATGAGCAGTTCTTC. It yields the protein CASRTTSGVYNEQFF.

V is TRBV7-9 and J is TRBJ1-2; 7 positions match TRBD1. In germline, CDR1 is SEHNR, CDR2 FQNEAQ (reference sequence). CDR3 length: 14 amino acids. V shed 5 bases, J shed 4 bases, and the junction held 7 bases outside the gene matches. The CDR3 loop reads CASSGTAGAYGYTF. In DNA form, the CDR3 reads TGTGCCAGCAGCGGGACAGCCGGGGCCTATGGCTACACCTTC.

V usage is TRBV4-1 and J usage is TRBJ2-7; D uncertain. V lost 3 bases, J lost 2 bases, and 14 bases lay in between. The CDR3 is 15 residues long. The germline V gene has CDR1 MGHRA and CDR2 YSYEKL. The CDR3 sequence is CASSHPPGRTYEQYF. CDR3 nucleotides: TGCGCCAGCAGCCACCCGCCGGGTCGAACCTACGAGCAGTACTTC.

The chain joins TRBV29-1 to TRBJ2-3; 13 bases fit TRBD2. The CDR3 runs to 15 residues. With 6 bases clipped from V and 6 bases from J, the junction kept 9 bases outside the gene matches. Germline CDR1 is SQVTM and CDR2 is ANQGSEA. The CDR3: CSVRRTSGGDDTQYF. CDR3 in DNA: TGCAGCGTCCGCCGGACTAGCGGGGGAGACGATACGCAGTATTTT.

In this sample, this clonotype turned up once. The chain has TRBV20-1 and TRBJ2-2; D gene unclear. Trimming removed 6 bases from V and 0 bases from J, with 8 bases in between. There are 13 residues in the CDR3. Germline V gene lookup returns CDR1 DFQATT and CDR2 SNEGSKA (reference sequence). The CDR3 is CSARPTNTGELFF. CDR3 in DNA: TGCAGTGCCAGACCGACGAACACCGGGGAGCTGTTTTTT.

The V and J genes are TRBV20-1 and TRBJ1-1; no reliable D call. The V end was cut by 2 bases, the J end by 0 bases, with 4 bases between. This CDR3 is 12 amino acids long. The germline V gene encodes CDR1 DFQATT and CDR2 SNEGSKA (reference sequence). The CDR3 region is CSARSVNTEAFF. The CDR3 nucleotides are TGCAGTGCTAGAAGCGTGAACACTGAAGCTTTCTTT.

This chain connects TRBV4-1 to TRBJ2-7; 11 positions agree with TRBD1. J lost 6 bases, V lost 3 bases, and 13 bases had no gene match. This CDR3 spans 17 amino acids. Looked up from germline, CDR1 is MGHRA and CDR2 is YSYEKL. CDR3 region: CASSQPLRDRGGSEQYF. The CDR3 nucleotides read TGCGCCAGCAGCCAGCCCCTCCGGGACAGGGGGGGTAGCGAGCAGTACTTC.